These 29 T cell receptor beta chains were sequenced from one sample in a study of T cells in Graves' hyperthyroidism and ophthalmopathy (dated by TCRdb to between 2018 and 2021). Libraries were built with multiplex PCR. TCRdb records Illumina HiSeq 2000 as the sequencer. TCR beta CDR3 regions were amplified from RNA transcripts. The TCR CDR3 was subjected to a first round of RT-PCR using the HTBI primer set and the Qiagen OneStep RT-PCR kit. Starting from the raw public reads, TCRdb applied fastp trimming at Q25, assembled clones with MiXCR and retained in-frame beta chains. Under each unique CDR3 protein, matching rows form one entry showing the most common genes and DNA. The sample table records 300,000 to 350,000 distinct CDR3 sequences; approximately 22% of these occur just once. The ten biggest clones cover around half of the sample. The sequencing sample was made of blood. The receptors shown here come from a woman aged 50 to 65 with Graves' hyperthyroidism.

This clonotype was observed many times. The V and J genes are TRBV2 and TRBJ2-3; TRBD2 agrees at 7 bases. With 8 bases clipped from V and 2 bases from J, the junction kept 7 bases outside the gene matches. This CDR3 is built from 14 residues. The V gene's germline CDR1 is SNHLY and CDR2 FYNNEI. CDR3 region: CASAGGSFTDTQYF. The CDR3 coding sequence is TGTGCCAGCGCCGGGGGGTCGTTCACAGATACGCAGTATTTT.

There are many counts of this clonotype. V and J are TRBV28 and TRBJ1-2; 10 nucleotides agree with TRBD1. This CDR3 comprises 15 residues. The V and J ends lost 5 bases and 4 bases, in that order; junction bases with no gene match: 7. The germline CDR1 and CDR2 sequences are MDHEN and SYDVKM. This chain's CDR3 is CASSPTRTGGYGYTF. CDR3 sequence (DNA): TGTGCCAGCAGTCCGACCCGGACAGGGGGCTATGGCTACACCTTC.

This clonotype was picked up many times. This chain connects TRBV20-1 to TRBJ1-2; 8 bases map to TRBD1. V shed 4 bases, J shed 0 bases, and the junction held 4 bases outside the gene matches. The germline gives CDR1 DFQATT, CDR2 SNEGSKA (reference sequence). The CDR3 spans 14 residues. For the CDR3, the DNA is TGCAGTGCTAAGAGACAGGGGACTAACTATGGCTACACCTTC. It codes for CSAKRQGTNYGYTF.

Details on this clonotype: The junction shows a germline mismatch at one end, possibly a read error. The chain recombines TRBV7-2 with TRBJ2-7, with D hard to call. The CDR3 is 11 amino acids. Germline V gene sequence: CDR1 SGHTA, CDR2 FQGNSA. Here the CDR3 DNA reads TGTGCCAGCAGCTTTGGTGTCGAGCGGTACTTC. Translated: CASSFGVERYF.

In its sample, this clonotype was seen many times. The V call is TRBV28, the J call TRBJ1-4, with D unresolved. Per germline, CDR1 MDHEN and CDR2 SYDVKM. V lost 5 bases and J 3 bases, leaving 13 bases between the germline ends. This CDR3 is 15 amino acids long. Here the CDR3 DNA reads TGTGCCAGCAGTCTCCTCCGGGGATCTAATGAAAAACTGTTTTTT. As protein: CASSLLRGSNEKLFF. The entire variable domain, with the rest obtained from reference TRBV28 and TRBJ1-4, is as follows: DVKVTQSSRYLVKRTGEKVFLECVQDMDHENMFWYRQDPGLGLRLIYFSYDVKMKEKGDIPEGYSVSREKKERFSLILESASTNQTSMYLCASSLLRGSNEKLFFGSGTQLSVL.

The chain uses TRBV11-3 and TRBJ1-6; TRBD1 matches 8 bases. Losses at the gene ends were 1 base for V and 4 bases for J; bases not matched to a gene: 6. Germline CDR1 and CDR2: SGHNT and YENEEA. This CDR3 has 17 residues. CDR3 region: CASSLVGTGVYNSPLHF. In DNA, the CDR3 is TGTGCCAGCAGCTTAGTCGGGACAGGCGTTTATAATTCACCCCTCCACTTT.

CDR3 nucleotides: TGTGCCAGCCGACGTCGGGCACAAGAGACCCAGTACTTC. As protein: CASRRRAQETQYF. The rearrangement links TRBV19 to TRBJ2-5; unclear D gene. V was clipped by 9 bases and J by 2 bases, with 13 bases between them. The length of the CDR3 is 13 residues. CDR1 is LNHDA and CDR2 is SQIVND in the germline V gene (reference sequence).

This clonotype has at least ten counts. The rearrangement uses TRBV20-1 and TRBJ2-2; a possible D gene is TRBD1 (6 bases). The ends were cut back, 5 bases at V and 6 bases at J, with 16 bases in the middle. Germline CDR1 and CDR2: DFQATT and SNEGSKA (reference sequence). There are 14 residues in the CDR3. This CDR3 is CSARTTGIAGELFF. The DNA of the CDR3 is TGCAGTGCTCGAACCACAGGGATAGCCGGGGAGCTGTTTTTT.

Many counts were recorded for this clonotype. V usage is TRBV14 and J usage is TRBJ2-7; no reliable D call. Trimming left V 1 base short and J 3 bases short, with 7 bases between. CDR3 length: 13 residues. Germline V lookup: CDR1 SGHDN, CDR2 FVKESK. CDR3 bases: TGTGCCAGCAGCCAAGTCATCTACTACGAGCAGTACTTC. It yields the protein CASSQVIYYEQYF. Full variable domain (remainder filled in from reference TRBV14 and TRBJ2-7): EAGVTQFPSHSVIEKGQTVTLRCDPISGHDNLYWYRRVMGKEIKFLLHFVKESKQDESGMPNNRFLAERTGGTYSTLKVQPAELEDSGVYFCASSQVIYYEQYFGPGTRLTVT.

This clonotype was detected ten times or more. This chain connects TRBV20-1 to TRBJ2-1, with 11 bases lining up with TRBD2. Losses at the gene ends were 3 bases for V and 7 bases for J; bases not matched to a gene: 8. The germline V gene encodes CDR1 DFQATT and CDR2 SNEGSKA (reference sequence). This CDR3 spans 15 amino acids. This CDR3 reads CSASSVLAGGNEQFF. The CDR3 DNA is TGCAGTGCTAGTTCGGTGCTAGCGGGGGGAAATGAGCAGTTCTTC.

This clonotype was found many times. The chain couples TRBV11-1 to TRBJ2-5; D is unresolved. Trimming left V 5 bases short and J 5 bases short, with 12 bases between. The CDR3 spans 13 residues. Germline CDR1 is SGHAT and CDR2 is FQDESV (reference sequence). The CDR3 here is CASSQDPLETQYF. The CDR3 bases are TGTGCCAGCAGCCAGGACCCTCTGGAGACCCAGTACTTC.

The chain links TRBV14 to TRBJ2-5; possible D gene TRBD2, 6 bases. The CDR3 extends over 16 amino acids. Germline CDR1 and CDR2: SGHDN and FVKESK. The germline V and J ends were trimmed by 1 base and 3 bases, with 15 bases remaining between them. DNA for the CDR3: TGTGCCAGCAGCCAAGGGATTAGGAGGGGCGAAGAGACCCAGTACTTC. Translated: CASSQGIRRGEETQYF.

In its sample, this clonotype was seen a few times. CDR3 region: CASSYDSSGGRNEQFF. CDR3 DNA: TGTGCCAGCAGTTATGACTCGAGCGGGGGACGGAATGAGCAGTTCTTC. This chain connects TRBV6-5 to TRBJ2-1; TRBD2 matches 8 bases. This CDR3 has 16 amino acids. Germline V lookup: CDR1 MNHEY, CDR2 SVGAGI. V shed 3 bases and J 7 bases; nucleotides not matched to a gene: 11.

V gene TRBV6-2 or TRBV6-3 combines with J gene TRBJ1-1; 7 bases are shared with TRBD1. The CDR3 has 14 residues. V was clipped by 7 bases and J by 10 bases; unmatched bases: 15. Germline CDR1 MNHEY, CDR2 SVGEGT. The CDR3 sequence: CASIFDRAANLAFF. DNA for the CDR3: TGTGCCAGCATCTTCGACAGGGCGGCTAATTTAGCTTTCTTT.

This clonotype was observed a handful of times. The gene calls are TRBV5-1 and TRBJ2-2; the D gene is possibly TRBD2 (5 bases). Trimming left V 5 bases short and J 6 bases short, with 11 bases between. The CDR3 runs 13 residues. The germline gives CDR1 SGHRS, CDR2 YFSETQ. The CDR3 DNA is TGCGCCAGCAGGAAACTAGATCCCGGGGAGCTGTTTTTT. Its protein product is CASRKLDPGELFF. Based on the CDR3 plus reference TRBV5-1 and TRBJ2-2, the full variable domain is KAGVTQTPRYLIKTRGQQVTLSCSPISGHRSVSWYQQTPGQGLQFLFEYFSETQRNKGNFPGRFSGRQFSNSRSEMNVSTLELGDSALYLCASRKLDPGELFFGEGSRLTVL.

The genes are TRBV5-6 and TRBJ1-1, with TRBD1 matching 9 bases. The germline CDR1 and CDR2 sequences are SGHDT and YYEEEE. This CDR3 spans 15 amino acids. Losses at the gene ends were 3 bases for V and 1 base for J; bases not matched to a gene: 4. CDR3 sequence reads: CASSWGTGRNTEAFF. Written as DNA, the CDR3 is TGTGCCAGCAGCTGGGGGACAGGGAGGAACACTGAAGCTTTCTTT. Drawing the rest from reference TRBV5-6 and TRBJ1-1, the complete variable domain is DAGVTQSPTHLIKTRGQQVTLRCSPKSGHDTVSWYQQALGQGPQFIFQYYEEEERQRGNFPDRFSGHQFPNYSSELNVNALLLGDSALYLCASSWGTGRNTEAFFGQGTRLTVV.

The sample holds a few counts of this clonotype. The chain uses TRBV29-1 and TRBJ2-1; D is possibly TRBD2 (7 bases). Trimming removed 3 bases at V and 4 bases at J, with 13 bases between. CDR1 is SQVTM, CDR2 ANQGSEA, per germline. There are 14 residues in the CDR3. As DNA, the CDR3 is TGCAGCGTTGAGGGGGGGGCGCAATACAATGAGCAGTTCTTC. Protein product: CSVEGGAQYNEQFF.

The chain uses TRBV6-2 or TRBV6-3 and TRBJ2-1; D gene uncertain. Trimming left V 0 bases short and J 9 bases short, with 9 bases between. The germline V gene encodes CDR1 MNHEY and CDR2 SVGEGT. The CDR3 runs to 13 residues. CDR3 nucleotides: TGTGCCAGCAGTTACTCGATACATCGTGAGCAGTTCTTC. Protein: CASSYSIHREQFF.

This clonotype was observed a few times. This chain joins TRBV20-1 and TRBJ2-1, with 11 bases fitting TRBD2. Germline CDR1 and CDR2: DFQATT and SNEGSKA (reference sequence). The CDR3 covers 14 residues. J gave up 10 bases and V 1 base, and 6 bases lay outside the gene matches. The CDR3 sequence: CSARGLAGGGEQFF. CDR3 sequence (DNA): TGCAGTGCTAGAGGGCTAGCGGGGGGCGGGGAGCAGTTCTTC.

This clonotype was picked up many times. The CDR3 sequence: CAISHDRGGGEKLFF. CDR3 bases: TGTGCCATCAGCCACGACAGGGGCGGAGGTGAAAAACTGTTTTTT. The chain employs TRBV10-3 and TRBJ1-4; 8 bases match TRBD1. Germline-derived CDR1 and CDR2 are ENHRY and SYGVKD. The CDR3 length is 15 residues. Germline trimming cut 6 bases from V and 7 bases from J; bases unmatched to any gene: 10.

Points on this clonotype: A much larger clone differs by one base, so this may be a read error. In DNA form, the CDR3 reads TGTGCCAGCTCATCTGACGCGATTAGCGGGAGTAATACGCAGTATTTT. This gives the protein CASSSDAISGSNTQYF. The chain couples TRBV18 to TRBJ2-3; 9 bases agree with TRBD2. The ends lost 5 bases at V and 7 bases at J; junction bases unmatched: 13. Per the germline V gene, CDR1 is KGHSH and CDR2 is LQKENI. This CDR3 is 16 amino acids long.

The chain has TRBV7-9 and TRBJ1-2, with D tentatively TRBD1 (6 bases). The V end lost 7 bases, the J end lost 5 bases, and 17 bases lay between the germline ends. The germline V gene encodes CDR1 SEHNR and CDR2 FQNEAQ (reference sequence). The CDR3 runs 14 residues. CDR3 DNA sequence: TGTGCCAGCACCCGGCTAGACAGGAAATATGGCTACACCTTC. Its protein is CASTRLDRKYGYTF.

This clonotype was detected ten times or more. This chain uses TRBV6-1 with TRBJ2-2; weak D call: TRBD2 (5 bases). Trimming took 8 bases from V and 5 from J, leaving 9 bases between them. This CDR3 is 12 amino acids long. The germline V gene encodes CDR1 MNHNS and CDR2 SASEGT. CDR3 sequence (DNA): TGTGCCAGCGGAAGCGGAACCGGGGAGCTGTTTTTT. Translation: CASGSGTGELFF.

The CDR3 DNA follows: TGTGCCAGCAGCTTATTAACGGGACAGGGCTCCTACAATGAGCAGTTCTTC. It specifies CASSLLTGQGSYNEQFF. V gene TRBV7-9 combines with J gene TRBJ2-1; 9 nucleotides match TRBD1. CDR1 SEHNR and CDR2 FQNEAQ come from the germline V gene (reference sequence). This CDR3 has 17 amino acids. Trimming removed 2 bases from V and 0 bases from J; junction bases left unmatched: 5.

The rearrangement links TRBV20-1 to TRBJ2-5; D is undetermined. The V and J ends lost 2 bases and 2 bases respectively, with 9 bases between them. The CDR3 spans 13 residues. Germline V gene data show CDR1 as DFQATT and CDR2 as SNEGSKA (reference sequence). The CDR3 coding sequence is TGCAGTGCTAGAAGGACGAGGCAAGAGACCCAGTACTTC. It encodes CSARRTRQETQYF.

About this clonotype itself: A read error is possible here, since a much larger clone lies one base away. V usage is TRBV12-3 or TRBV12-4 and J usage is TRBJ2-1, with TRBD1 matching 10 bases. The DNA end favors TRBJ2-7, so the J call may be wrong. The CDR3 is made up of 13 amino acids. CDR3 region: CASRGQGSHEQYF. CDR3 nucleotide sequence: TGTGCCAGCAGGGGACAGGGGAGCCATGAGCAGTACTTC.

The sample holds one count of this clonotype. The chain recombines TRBV7-9 with TRBJ2-3, with no clear D. The length of the CDR3 is 16 residues. Per the germline V gene, CDR1 is SEHNR and CDR2 is FQNEAQ (reference sequence). The V end lost 5 bases, the J end lost 6 bases, and 21 bases lay between the germline ends. The CDR3 sequence is CASSAAPPSTSDTQYF. CDR3 sequence (DNA): TGTGCCAGCAGCGCGGCCCCTCCGTCAACATCGGATACGCAGTATTTT.

In this sample, this clonotype turned up many times. The V and J genes are TRBV6-1 and TRBJ1-6, with 7 bases lining up with TRBD1. Germline assignment: CDR1 MNHNS and CDR2 SASEGT. The V segment lost 4 bases and the J segment 9 bases; nucleotides outside the gene matches: 3. The CDR3 has 13 amino acids. The CDR3 DNA reads TGTGCCAGCAGTGGAGACAGGGCTTCACCCCTCCACTTT. This translates into CASSGDRASPLHF.

At least ten counts were recorded for this clonotype. This rearrangement joins TRBV15 to TRBJ2-6, with a tentative D call TRBD2 (5 bases). From germline, CDR1 is LNHNV and CDR2 YYDKDF (reference sequence). CDR3 length: 16 amino acids. V was pared by 0 bases and J by 1 base, with 7 bases between. The CDR3 sequence is CATSRDRGSGANVLTF. The CDR3 DNA reads TGTGCCACCAGCAGAGATCGGGGATCTGGGGCCAACGTCCTGACTTTC.